These T cell receptor beta chains were read from a single sample in a study of identical twins. TCRdb re-analysed the 5' RACE reads in MiXCR, keeping a single row per CDR3 protein. The table shows under 500,000 distinct CDR3 sequences, with 13% to 15% occurring only once. This sample also appeared in a second study, on yellow fever vaccine responses in identical twins.

Material for sequencing was CD4+ T cells sorted from blood. These receptors were collected from a woman under 30 in good health. The CDR3 runs from the conserved cysteine through the conserved F or W. The D gene is left open where the match is weak. The listing skips clone size in some rows; elsewhere it reads once, few, many or a size class.

V gene,clone size,D gene,J gene,CDR3 DNA,CDR3 protein
TRBV24-1,few,TRBD2,TRBJ2-1,TGTGCCACCAGTGATGTGAGCGGGGGGGCACGTGAGCAGTTCTTC,CATSDVSGGAREQFF
TRBV7-3,few,NA,TRBJ2-5,TGTGCCAGCAGCCCTACCGGGGGCGTGGAGACCCAGTACTTC,CASSPTGGVETQYF
TRBV6-1,few,NA,TRBJ2-2,TGTGCCAGCAGGGACTACAGAGCCTCTGAGGAGCTGTTTTTT,CASRDYRASEELFF
TRBV5-1,many,NA,TRBJ2-4,TGCGCCAGCAGCTTGGGCAACGCGGGAAACATTCAGTACTTC,CASSLGNAGNIQYF
TRBV5-6,few,TRBD2,TRBJ2-1,TGTGCCAGCAGCCGGAACTTAGCGGGAAACTACAATGAGCAGTTCTTC,CASSRNLAGNYNEQFF
TRBV4-1,few,NA,TRBJ1-2,TGCGCCAGCAGCCAAGAGGGCCGTCCGCGCTATGGCTACACCTTC,CASSQEGRPRYGYTF
TRBV11-1,NA,NA,TRBJ2-1,TGTGCCAGCAGCTTAATCTGGACAGCCAACAATGAGCAGTTCTTC,CASSLIWTANNEQFF
TRBV6-1,few,TRBD2,TRBJ2-3,TGTGCCAGCCTTCCGGGGGGGGGAGGCACAGATACGCAGTATTTT,CASLPGGGGTDTQYF
TRBV2,NA,TRBD1,TRBJ2-5,TGTGCCAGCAGCGCAACAGGGACAGAGCAAGAGACCCAGTACTTC,CASSATGTEQETQYF
TRBV28,NA,NA,TRBJ2-1,TGTGCCAGCAGTCCCTCGTCTAGAATGGAAAATGAGCAGTTCTTC,CASSPSSRMENEQFF
TRBV19,NA,TRBD2,TRBJ2-7,TGTGCCAGTAGTACCCAGACTAGCGCAGCCTACGAGCAGTACTTC,CASSTQTSAAYEQYF
TRBV29-1,many,TRBD1,TRBJ2-7,TGCAGCGTGCGACAGGGACCCTACGAGCAGTACTTC,CSVRQGPYEQYF
TRBV5-1,few,TRBD1,TRBJ2-7,TGCGCCAGCAGCCCGGCCGAGGGACAGGGACGATACGAGCAGTACTTC,CASSPAEGQGRYEQYF
TRBV30,NA,NA,TRBJ1-4,TGTGCCTGGAGTGGTGGAAAACTGTTTTTT,CAWSGGKLFF
TRBV10-3,few,TRBD2,TRBJ2-2,TGTGCCATCAGTAAACCACGGGGGGGGGACACCGGGGAGCTGTTTTTT,CAISKPRGGDTGELFF
TRBV5-1,NA,TRBD2,TRBJ2-5,TGCGCCAGCAGCCCCTTGGCGGGGGGAGAGACCCAGTACTTC,CASSPLAGGETQYF
TRBV28,NA,NA,TRBJ2-5,TGTGCCAGCAGGGACAGCCTCCAAGAGACCCAGTACTTC,CASRDSLQETQYF
TRBV6-1,few,NA,TRBJ2-3,TGTGCCACCCAAGGTGCCACCGTGACAGATACGCAGTATTTT,CATQGATVTDTQYF
TRBV7-2,few,NA,TRBJ2-1,TGTGCCAGCAGCGAAGGTCGGAGGGTTGAGCAGTTCTTC,CASSEGRRVEQFF
TRBV18,many,NA,TRBJ2-5,TGTGCCAGCTCACGGGGGCCTCAAGAGACCCAGTACTTC,CASSRGPQETQYF
TRBV7-3,few,TRBD2,TRBJ2-7,TGTGCCAGCAGCTCCTATAAACTAGCGGGGGGCGCCTACGAGCAGTACTTC,CASSSYKLAGGAYEQYF
TRBV3-1,NA,NA,TRBJ2-5,TGTGCCAGCAGCCTCCGGACGTCCGGGGGGACCCAGTACTTC,CASSLRTSGGTQYF
TRBV3-1,NA,NA,TRBJ2-6,TGTGCCAGCAGCCAAGGCGACAGTTACTCTGGGACCAACGTCCTGACTTTC,CASSQGDSYSGTNVLTF
TRBV2,NA,TRBD2,TRBJ2-1,TGTGCCAGCAATCCTGGACTAGCGGTCGACAATGAGCAGTTCTTC,CASNPGLAVDNEQFF
TRBV24-1,few,TRBD1,TRBJ2-3,TGTGCCACCAGTGACCCGACAGGGGCTAGCACAGATACGCAGTATTTT,CATSDPTGASTDTQYF
TRBV20-1,NA,NA,TRBJ2-3,TGCAGTGCTAGTGGGGGTACAGGGGGGGCAGATACGCAGTATTTT,CSASGGTGGADTQYF
TRBV12-3/TRBV12-4,few,TRBD2,TRBJ2-1,TGTGCCAGCAGACGCCCGGGACTAGCTTTTACAACGAGACCTTACTTC,CASRRPGLAFTTRPYF
TRBV21-1,few,NA,TRBJ2-7,TGTGCCAGCAGCAAAGCGCGACTAGCGGAACGATACGAGCAGTACTTC,CASSKARLAERYEQYF
TRBV5-1,few,TRBD2,TRBJ2-1,TGCGCCAGCAGCAACAGGACTAGCGGGAACAATGAGCAGTTCTTC,CASSNRTSGNNEQFF
TRBV20-1,NA,TRBD1,TRBJ2-7,TGCAGTGCTAGTATAGTTGGGCGACAGGGCTTGTACGAGCAGTACTTC,CSASIVGRQGLYEQYF
TRBV29-1,few,NA,TRBJ2-7,TGCAGCGTTCAACACCTGGCCTACGAGCAGTACTTC,CSVQHLAYEQYF
TRBV6-1,NA,TRBD2,TRBJ2-1,TGTGCCAGCATGCGTAATCGAGCGGGAGACAATGAGCAGTTCTTC,CASMRNRAGDNEQFF
TRBV6-5,many,NA,TRBJ2-5,TGTGCCAGCAGTTACTCTTCGGTCCAAGAGACCCAGTACTTC,CASSYSSVQETQYF
TRBV9,NA,NA,TRBJ2-5,TGTGCCAGCAGCGCCACCACCGGAGCTACCGGTACGACCCAGTACTTC,CASSATTGATGTTQYF
TRBV20-1,NA,TRBD2,TRBJ2-1,TGCAGTGCCCCCACGGGGGGATACAATGAGCAGTTCTTC,CSAPTGGYNEQFF
TRBV27,NA,NA,TRBJ2-1,TGTGCCAGCAGTTTAGAGGGAAGGCTCTACAATGAGCAGTTCTTC,CASSLEGRLYNEQFF
TRBV5-1,many,NA,TRBJ2-2,TGCGCCAGCAGCTTGGGGAACCCCAACGGGGAGCTGTTTTTT,CASSLGNPNGELFF
TRBV5-1,few,NA,TRBJ1-2,TGCGCCAGCAGCTTGGGAAACCGGTGGGAGGAAGGGCCCTGCACCTTC,CASSLGNRWEEGPCTF
TRBV6-5,NA,NA,TRBJ2-2,TGTGCCAGCAGTTTTACAAATACACCTCTAAACACCGGGGAGCTGTTTTTT,CASSFTNTPLNTGELFF
TRBV20-1,NA,NA,TRBJ2-2,TGCAGTGCTAAGTGGGGGAACACCGGGGAACTGTTTTTT,CSAKWGNTGELFF
TRBV6-2/TRBV6-3,NA,NA,TRBJ2-7,TGTGCCAGCAGTCGACGCGGGCCAACTGGCGCCTACGAGCAGTACTTC,CASSRRGPTGAYEQYF
TRBV25-1,NA,NA,TRBJ2-1,TGTGCCAGCAGTGAATGGGGCGGGACTGCCTACAATGAGCAGTTCTTC,CASSEWGGTAYNEQFF
TRBV2,few,TRBD2,TRBJ2-5,TGTGCCAGCAGTGATGGCGGGGGAGCGCAAGAGACCCAGTACTTC,CASSDGGGAQETQYF
TRBV20-1,few,NA,TRBJ2-3,TGCAGTGCCTCGGGAGCCGGAGATACGCAGTATTTT,CSASGAGDTQYF
TRBV20-1,few,TRBD2,TRBJ2-5,TGCAGTGCTAGAGAGCCAGCGGGGGGCTTGGAGACCCAGTACTTC,CSAREPAGGLETQYF
TRBV11-1,few,TRBD2,TRBJ2-1,TGTGCCAGCAGCTTAGCGCCAGGTCTAGCGGGAGGGAAGTCCTACAATGAGCAGTTCTTC,CASSLAPGLAGGKSYNEQFF
TRBV27,few,NA,TRBJ1-2,TGTGCCAGCAGTTTATCGACACAGGGAGGCTACACCTTC,CASSLSTQGGYTF
TRBV20-1,NA,TRBD2,TRBJ2-7,TGCAGTGCTAATGAGCGGGAGAGGGAGCAGTACTTC,CSANEREREQYF